This T cell receptor beta chain was identified during a study of T-cell reconstitution after alpha-beta-depleted transplantation in children. V was shortened by 0 bases and J by 4 bases, with 17 bases between the two germline ends. The CDR3 spans 18 residues. Germline loops: CDR1 SGDLS, CDR2 YYNGEE. The TCRbeta library incorporated unique molecular identifiers. TCRdb analysed the PCR reads with MiXCR anew, one entry per CDR3 protein. Among around 190,000 distinct CDR3 sequences listed, about 7% were seen once. In this sample, this clonotype turned up many times. Its antigen is still unknown. Points from the study as a whole: Reportedly, alpha-beta T cells present about two months post-transplant originated from several hundred expanded clones of graft origin. Hyperexpanded clones declined; after one year, newly produced T cells mostly supplied diversity. Recipient T cells and thymic progenitors that survived gave rise to the high TCRbeta diversity observed at day 60 in some patients.

This receptor was obtained from a boy aged 2 to 10 with acute lymphoblastic leukemia, due to receive a stem cell transplant. The source material was PBMCs, sampled before TCRalphabeta/CD19-depleted stem cell transplant. The genes are TRBV9 and TRBJ2-6; TRBD1 is a possible D gene (5 bases). CDR3 nucleotides: TGTGCCAGCAGCGTAGCCCTCCAGGGTGGAAGCGGGGCCAACGTCCTGACTTTC. Translated, it gives CASSVALQGGSGANVLTF. Full variable domain (rest looked up from reference TRBV9 and TRBJ2-6): DSGVTQTPKHLITATGQRVTLRCSPRSGDLSVYWYQQSLDQGLQFLIQYYNGEERAKGNILERFSAQQFPDLHSELNLSSLELGDSALYFCASSVALQGGSGANVLTFGAGSRLTVL.